This is a list of T cell receptor beta chains from one sample in a study of blood T cell repertoires in COVID-19. The method was immunoSEQ multiplex PCR; TCRdb's version includes in-frame clones alone and lacks a portion of them. The sample has about 440,000 clones; approximately 89% are singletons. Sample: peripheral blood. These receptors were collected from a woman aged 45 to 65 with COVID-19, enrolled during active disease. Both conserved end residues are part of each CDR3. D genes are given only for firm matches. Not every row has a clone size; where given, it reads once, few, many or a size class.

CDR3 protein	CDR3 DNA	J gene	D gene	V gene	clone size
CASSEGGVGYTF	TGTGCCAGCAGTGAGGGAGGGGTTGGCTACACCTTC	TRBJ1-2	.	TRBV2	once
CASSLNRGRGLNYGYTF	TGTGCCAGCAGTCTTAACAGGGGGCGAGGTCTAAACTATGGCTACACCTTC	TRBJ1-2	TRBD1	TRBV28	.
CASSREVLAGGKTQYF	TGTGCCAGCAGTCGGGAAGTCCTAGCGGGGGGAAAGACCCAGTACTTC	TRBJ2-5	TRBD2	TRBV2	.
CASSLVMAGDRQFF	TGTGCCAGCAGCTTAGTTATGGCAGGGGATCGGCAGTTCTTC	TRBJ2-1	.	TRBV7-6	.
CASAPFGGLPYEQYF	TGTGCCAGCGCCCCCTTTGGTGGACTCCCCTACGAGCAGTACTTC	TRBJ2-7	.	TRBV3-1/TRBV3-2	.
CASSLAGGVGSTQYF	TGTGCCAGCAGCTTGGCCGGAGGGGTAGGGAGTACGCAGTATTTT	TRBJ2-3	.	TRBV5-8	once
CASSEGQGMDTQYF	TGTGCCAGCAGCGAGGGACAGGGGATGGATACGCAGTATTTT	TRBJ2-3	TRBD1	TRBV5-4	.
CASRYGGGNTGELFF	TGTGCCAGCCGATACGGGGGAGGAAACACCGGGGAGCTGTTTTTT	TRBJ2-2	.	TRBV5-4	.
CATSTGGARNEQYF	TGTGCCACATCGACCGGGGGGGCTAGGAACGAGCAGTACTTC	TRBJ2-7	TRBD2	TRBV10-3	.
CASSYWWPGKGEKLFF	TGTGCCAGCAGTTACTGGTGGCCCGGGAAAGGCGAAAAACTGTTTTTT	TRBJ1-4	.	TRBV6-6	.
CASSTTGGYAEAFF	TGTGCCAGCAGTACGACAGGGGGGTATGCTGAAGCTTTCTTT	TRBJ1-1	TRBD1	TRBV6-5	.
CASLTPTAAGNQPQHF	TGTGCCAGTCTCACTCCTACTGCCGCCGGCAATCAGCCCCAGCATTTT	TRBJ1-5	.	TRBV19	.
CASSSTNRDRRDNSPLHF	TGTGCCAGCAGCTCCACCAATCGGGACAGGCGGGATAATTCACCCCTCCACTTT	TRBJ1-6	TRBD1	TRBV7-9	.
CSVAGLAGSSYNEQFF	TGCAGCGTTGCAGGACTAGCGGGGAGCTCCTACAATGAGCAGTTCTTC	TRBJ2-1	TRBD2	TRBV29-1	.
CASSTDGPGQEINTGELFF	TGTGCCAGCAGCACAGACGGGCCGGGACAGGAGATTAACACCGGGGAGCTGTTTTTT	TRBJ2-2	TRBD1	TRBV7-3	.
CASSRRDRTPRYGYTF	TGTGCCAGCAGTCGCCGGGACAGGACCCCCCGGTATGGCTACACCTTC	TRBJ1-2	TRBD1	TRBV28	.
CASSPTGSNTGELFF	TGTGCCAGCTCTCCGACAGGATCGAACACCGGGGAGCTGTTTTTT	TRBJ2-2	.	TRBV18	.
CSVEDGLTKRGGGEQFF	TGCAGCGTTGAAGATGGCCTGACTAAGCGGGGGGGCGGTGAGCAGTTCTTC	TRBJ2-1	TRBD2	TRBV29-1	.
CASSPGQGTEAFF	TGTGCCAGCAGCCCGGGACAGGGCACTGAAGCTTTCTTT	TRBJ1-1	TRBD1	TRBV9	.
CASNVAGSTDTQYF	TGTGCCAGCAACGTAGCGGGGAGTACAGATACGCAGTATTTT	TRBJ2-3	TRBD2	TRBV6-5	.
CASRTAGYGYTF	TGTGCCAGTAGGACGGCGGGCTATGGCTACACCTTC	TRBJ1-2	.	TRBV19	.
CASSLDGGAHNSPLHF	TGTGCCAGCAGCTTAGATGGGGGCGCCCATAATTCACCCCTCCACTTT	TRBJ1-6	.	TRBV11-2	.
CASSVTGYYNSPLHF	TGTGCCAGCAGCGTTACAGGTTACTATAATTCACCCCTCCACTTT	TRBJ1-6	.	TRBV2	.
CASAGGQFNTGELFF	TGTGCCAGCGCCGGGGGACAGTTCAACACCGGGGAGCTGTTTTTT	TRBJ2-2	.	TRBV6-5	.
CASSHRGDETDTQYF	TGTGCCAGCAGCCACCGCGGGGACGAGACAGATACGCAGTATTTT	TRBJ2-3	.	TRBV11-2	.
CASSSTGGTEAFF	TGTGCCAGCAGCTCCACAGGGGGAACTGAAGCTTTCTTT	TRBJ1-1	TRBD1	TRBV13	.
CASSEDAANYGYTF	TGTGCCAGCAGTGAAGATGCAGCTAACTATGGCTACACCTTC	TRBJ1-2	.	TRBV2	.
CASSWNRGATEAFF	TGTGCCAGCAGTTGGAACAGGGGTGCCACTGAAGCTTTCTTT	TRBJ1-1	TRBD1	TRBV27	few
CASSLAGVNYGYTF	TGTGCCAGCAGCTTGGCCGGGGTGAACTATGGCTACACCTTC	TRBJ1-2	.	TRBV5-6	.
CASSLLGHTYEQYF	TGTGCCAGTAGTCTTTTAGGACACACCTACGAGCAGTACTTC	TRBJ2-7	.	TRBV19	.
CASSPLGLYGYTF	TGTGCCAGCAGCCCCCTTGGACTCTATGGCTACACCTTC	TRBJ1-2	.	TRBV7-9	once
CASSNARGAPHYEQYF	TGTGCCAGCAGCAACGCGCGGGGGGCCCCCCACTACGAGCAGTACTTC	TRBJ2-7	TRBD2	TRBV9	.
CASRQGANYGYTF	TGTGCCAGCCGACAGGGGGCTAACTATGGCTACACCTTC	TRBJ1-2	TRBD1	TRBV2	once
CASTLTENTGELFF	TGTGCCAGCACCTTGACAGAAAACACCGGGGAGCTGTTTTTT	TRBJ2-2	.	TRBV2	.
CASSQRGLAGGTRSGANVLTF	TGTGCCAGCAGCCAAAGGGGACTAGCGGGGGGAACCCGCTCTGGGGCCAACGTCCTGACTTTC	TRBJ2-6	TRBD2	TRBV4-2	.
CASSDICRGKENEKLFF	TGTGCCAGCAGTGACATTTGCAGGGGTAAGGAGAATGAAAAACTGTTTTTT	TRBJ1-4	.	TRBV6-4	.
CASRVTGDEKLFF	TGTGCCAGCAGAGTGACAGGGGATGAAAAACTGTTTTTT	TRBJ1-4	TRBD1	TRBV12-3/TRBV12-4	.
CASSDPGGRNTEAFF	TGTGCCAGCAGTGACCCCGGAGGGCGGAACACTGAAGCTTTCTTT	TRBJ1-1	.	TRBV6-1	.
CASTGRGLNTEAFF	TGTGCCAGCACTGGTAGGGGGCTGAACACTGAAGCTTTCTTT	TRBJ1-1	TRBD1	TRBV6-6	.
CASSPIGVNTEAFF	TGTGCCAGCAGCCCTATAGGGGTGAACACTGAAGCTTTCTTT	TRBJ1-1	.	TRBV2	.
CASKRGQGTYEQYF	TGTGCCAGCAAAAGGGGCCAGGGAACCTACGAGCAGTACTTC	TRBJ2-7	.	TRBV5-4	.
CASSSNQETQYF	TGCGCCAGCAGCTCCAACCAAGAGACCCAGTACTTC	TRBJ2-5	.	TRBV5-1	.
CASRDSDIVSLAKNIQYF	TGTGCCAGCAGGGACAGCGATATAGTTTCTCTAGCCAAAAACATTCAGTACTTC	TRBJ2-4	.	TRBV28	.
CASSPPGGGRSTIYF	TGTGCCAGTAGTCCCCCCGGAGGGGGCAGGAGCACCATATATTTT	TRBJ1-3	TRBD1	TRBV19	.
CASSKGNRNTEAFF	TGTGCCAGCAGCAAAGGGAACAGGAACACTGAAGCTTTCTTT	TRBJ1-1	.	TRBV21-1	.
CASSSLRGSYGYTF	TGTGCCAGCAGCTCATTGAGGGGGTCCTATGGCTACACCTTC	TRBJ1-2	.	TRBV9	.
CASRPGGALTDTQYF	TGTGCCAGCAGACCCGGAGGGGCCCTCACAGATACGCAGTATTTT	TRBJ2-3	.	TRBV6-5	.
CASSPVGDREVYTF	TGTGCCAGCTCACCAGTCGGGGACAGGGAGGTTTACACCTTC	TRBJ1-2	TRBD1	TRBV18	.
CAWSVRQGDGYTF	TGTGCCTGGAGTGTCAGGCAGGGTGATGGCTACACCTTC	TRBJ1-2	.	TRBV30	.
CAISIQVEDGYTF	TGTGCCATCAGTATTCAGGTGGAGGATGGCTACACCTTC	TRBJ1-2	.	TRBV10-3	.
CASSEPSNPKQQNEKLFF	TGTGCCAGCAGTGAACCCTCTAACCCAAAACAGCAGAATGAAAAACTGTTTTTT	TRBJ1-4	.	TRBV6-4	.
CASRRRDRHNTGELFF	TGTGCCAGCAGACGCCGGGACAGGCATAACACCGGGGAGCTGTTTTTT	TRBJ2-2	TRBD1	TRBV7-2	.
CASSARDTTYNYGYTF	TGTGCCAGCAGCGCCCGGGACACAACTTATAACTATGGCTACACCTTC	TRBJ1-2	.	TRBV14	.